This TCR beta chain was recovered during a study of molecular identifiers for immune sequencing clone quantification. Findings and caveats of the study: Clones of above 20 RNA copies carried over 99% of effector molecules; in naive cells they carried under 1%.

With respect to this clonotype: Its cognate antigen is unknown. This may stem from a read error, because a much larger clone lies one nucleotide away.

Germline assignment: CDR1 SQVTM and CDR2 ANQGSEA. The CDR3 spans 13 residues. V dropped 6 bases and J dropped 4; count of bases not matched to a gene: 4. TCRdb fed the PCR reads into MiXCR, producing one record per CDR3 protein. The data show hundreds of thousands of distinct CDR3 sequences, over 25% seen once. The TCR was taken from a human donor in good health. Some libraries in this study had Jurkat cell RNA spiked in. The genes are TRBV29-1 and TRBJ2-2; 8 bases match TRBD2. Material for sequencing was naive CD8+ T cells from blood, with Jurkat cell RNA spiked in. Regarding subset: FACS-sorted CD8+CD4-CCR7+CD45RA+ naive T cells. The CDR3 DNA follows: TGCAGCGTCGCAAGCGGGAGCACCGGGGAGCTGTTTTTT. It is translated as CSVASGSTGELFF.